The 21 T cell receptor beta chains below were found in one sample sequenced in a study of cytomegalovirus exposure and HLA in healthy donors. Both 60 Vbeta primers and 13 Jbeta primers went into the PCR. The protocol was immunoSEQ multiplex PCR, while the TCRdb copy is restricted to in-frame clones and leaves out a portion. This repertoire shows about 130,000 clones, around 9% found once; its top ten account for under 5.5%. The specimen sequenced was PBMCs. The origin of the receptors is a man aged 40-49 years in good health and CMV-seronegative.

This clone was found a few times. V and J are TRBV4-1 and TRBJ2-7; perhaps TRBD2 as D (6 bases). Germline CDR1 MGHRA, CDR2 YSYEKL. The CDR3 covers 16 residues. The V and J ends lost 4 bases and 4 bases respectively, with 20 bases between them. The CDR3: CASSPPRGSGEYEQYF. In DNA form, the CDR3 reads TGCGCCAGCAGCCCACCGCGGGGTAGCGGAGAGTACGAGCAGTACTTC.

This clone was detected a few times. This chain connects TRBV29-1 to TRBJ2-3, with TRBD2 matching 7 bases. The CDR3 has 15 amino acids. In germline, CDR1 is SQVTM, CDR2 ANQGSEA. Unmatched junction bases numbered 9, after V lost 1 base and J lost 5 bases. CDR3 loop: CSVEASGALGDTQYF. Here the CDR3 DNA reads TGCAGCGTTGAAGCCAGCGGGGCCCTGGGAGATACGCAGTATTTT.

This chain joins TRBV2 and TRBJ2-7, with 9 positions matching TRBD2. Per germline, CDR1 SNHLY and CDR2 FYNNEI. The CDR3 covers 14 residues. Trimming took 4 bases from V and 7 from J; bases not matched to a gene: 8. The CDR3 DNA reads TGTGCCAGCAGTGCCCGGACTAGCGCGGGGGAGCAGTACTTC. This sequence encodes CASSARTSAGEQYF.

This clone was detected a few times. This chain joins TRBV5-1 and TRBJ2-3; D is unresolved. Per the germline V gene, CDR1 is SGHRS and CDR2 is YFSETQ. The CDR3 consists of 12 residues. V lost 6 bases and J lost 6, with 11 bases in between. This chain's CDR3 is CASTSPRDTQYF. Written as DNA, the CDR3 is TGCGCCAGCACATCCCCGCGCGATACGCAGTATTTT.

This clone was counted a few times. The CDR3 loop is CASSYAGPVPGTDTQYF. DNA for the CDR3: TGTGCCAGCAGCTATGCGGGACCAGTCCCTGGCACAGATACGCAGTATTTT. The chain has TRBV7-9 and TRBJ2-3; maybe TRBD2 (6 bases). The V gene's germline CDR1 is SEHNR and CDR2 FQNEAQ (reference sequence). The CDR3 covers 17 residues. Trimming removed 4 bases from V and 1 base from J, with 18 bases in between.

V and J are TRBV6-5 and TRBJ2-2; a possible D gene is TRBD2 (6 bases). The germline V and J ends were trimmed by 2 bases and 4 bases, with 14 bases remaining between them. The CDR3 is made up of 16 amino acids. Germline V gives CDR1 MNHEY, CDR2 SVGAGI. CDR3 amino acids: CASSYLEGLLTGELFF. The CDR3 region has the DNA TGTGCCAGCAGTTACCTCGAGGGACTGCTCACCGGGGAGCTGTTTTTT.

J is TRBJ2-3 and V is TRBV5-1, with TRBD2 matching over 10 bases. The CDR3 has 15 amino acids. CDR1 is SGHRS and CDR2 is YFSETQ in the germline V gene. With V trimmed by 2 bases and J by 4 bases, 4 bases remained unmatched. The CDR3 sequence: CASSFERGGSDTQYF. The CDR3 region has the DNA TGCGCCAGCAGCTTTGAGCGGGGGGGCTCAGATACGCAGTATTTT.

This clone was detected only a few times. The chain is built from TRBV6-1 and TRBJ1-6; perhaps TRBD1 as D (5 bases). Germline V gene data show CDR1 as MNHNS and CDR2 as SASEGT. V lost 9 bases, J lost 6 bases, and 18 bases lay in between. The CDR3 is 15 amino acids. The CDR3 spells CASIRGVPINSPLHF. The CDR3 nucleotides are TGTGCCAGTATCCGGGGGGTCCCAATTAATTCACCCCTCCACTTT.

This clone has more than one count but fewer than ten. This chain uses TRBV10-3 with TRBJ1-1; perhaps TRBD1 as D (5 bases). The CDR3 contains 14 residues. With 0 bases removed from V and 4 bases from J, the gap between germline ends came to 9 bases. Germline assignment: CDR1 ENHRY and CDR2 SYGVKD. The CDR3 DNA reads TGTGCCATCAGTGAGTCCGGGGGGACCACTGAAGCTTTCTTT. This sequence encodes CAISESGGTTEAFF.

The CDR3 DNA reads as TGTGCCAGCAGCCCGGACGGGGATAATTCACCCCTCCACTTT. Residues: CASSPDGDNSPLHF. The chain has TRBV9 and TRBJ1-6; no reliable D call. Germline V gene sequence: CDR1 SGDLS, CDR2 YYNGEE. Trimming shortened V by 4 bases and J by 5 bases, and 10 bases separated the two germline ends. The CDR3 is 14 residues long.

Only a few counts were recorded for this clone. The CDR3 nucleotides are TGTGCCAGCAGCTCTCGTAGGACAGGGGGTTGGAATCAGCCCCAGCATTTT. Translating it yields CASSSRRTGGWNQPQHF. The chain links TRBV7-9 to TRBJ1-5; 10 positions match TRBD1. CDR3 size: 17 residues. Trimming took 4 bases from V and 4 from J; bases not matched to a gene: 10. Germline V gives CDR1 SEHNR, CDR2 FQNEAQ (reference sequence).

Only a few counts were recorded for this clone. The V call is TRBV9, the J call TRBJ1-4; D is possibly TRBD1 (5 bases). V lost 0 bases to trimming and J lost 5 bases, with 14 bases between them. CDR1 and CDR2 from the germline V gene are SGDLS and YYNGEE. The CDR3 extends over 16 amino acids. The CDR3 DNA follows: TGTGCCAGCAGCGTAGAGGGGAACTCAGAAAATGAAAAACTGTTTTTT. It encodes CASSVEGNSENEKLFF.

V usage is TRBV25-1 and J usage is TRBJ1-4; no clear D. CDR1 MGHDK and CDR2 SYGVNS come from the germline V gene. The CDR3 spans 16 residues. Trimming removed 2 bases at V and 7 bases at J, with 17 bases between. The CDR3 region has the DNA TGTGCCAGCAGTGAACGAGGACGCCTACGGGGTGAAAAACTGTTTTTT. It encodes CASSERGRLRGEKLFF.

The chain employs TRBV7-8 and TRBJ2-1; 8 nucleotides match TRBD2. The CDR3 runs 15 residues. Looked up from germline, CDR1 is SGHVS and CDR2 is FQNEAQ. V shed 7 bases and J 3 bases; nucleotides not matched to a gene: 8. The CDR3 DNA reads TGTGCCAGCAATGGGGAGCGGGGGAACTACAATGAGCAGTTCTTC. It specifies CASNGERGNYNEQFF.

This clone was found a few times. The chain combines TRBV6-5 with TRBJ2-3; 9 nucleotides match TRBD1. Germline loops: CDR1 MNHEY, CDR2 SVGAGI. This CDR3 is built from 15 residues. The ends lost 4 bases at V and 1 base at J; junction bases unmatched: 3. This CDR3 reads CASSSRTGGTDTQYF. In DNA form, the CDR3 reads TGTGCCAGCAGTTCCCGGACAGGGGGCACAGATACGCAGTATTTT.

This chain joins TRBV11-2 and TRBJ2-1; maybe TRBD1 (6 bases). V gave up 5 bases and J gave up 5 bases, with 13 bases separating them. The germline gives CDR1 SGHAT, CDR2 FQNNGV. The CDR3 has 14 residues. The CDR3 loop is CASSPWGRHNEQFF. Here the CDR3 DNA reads TGTGCCAGCAGCCCTTGGGGGCGCCACAATGAGCAGTTCTTC.

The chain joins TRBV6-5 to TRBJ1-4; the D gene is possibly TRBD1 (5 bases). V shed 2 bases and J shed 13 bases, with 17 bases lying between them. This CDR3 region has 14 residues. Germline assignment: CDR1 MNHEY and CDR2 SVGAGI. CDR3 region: CASSYAGTGKGLFF. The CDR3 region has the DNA TGTGCCAGCAGTTACGCCGGGACTGGGAAGGGACTGTTTTTT.

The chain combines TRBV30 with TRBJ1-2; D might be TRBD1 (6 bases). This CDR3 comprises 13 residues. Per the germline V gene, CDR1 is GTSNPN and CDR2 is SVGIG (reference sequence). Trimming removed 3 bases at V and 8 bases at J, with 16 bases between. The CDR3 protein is CAWRPRGTGGYTF. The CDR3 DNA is TGTGCCTGGAGGCCCAGGGGCACTGGCGGCTACACCTTC.

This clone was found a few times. The CDR3 DNA reads as TGTGCCAGCAGCCAAGGATGGGGGGTGGGCTATGGCTACACCTTC. It yields the protein CASSQGWGVGYGYTF. The V call is TRBV4-2, the J call TRBJ1-2; D perhaps matches TRBD1 (5 bases). With 1 base removed from V and 4 bases from J, the gap between germline ends came to 13 bases. Germline V lookup: CDR1 LGHNA, CDR2 YNFKEQ. This CDR3 comprises 15 residues.

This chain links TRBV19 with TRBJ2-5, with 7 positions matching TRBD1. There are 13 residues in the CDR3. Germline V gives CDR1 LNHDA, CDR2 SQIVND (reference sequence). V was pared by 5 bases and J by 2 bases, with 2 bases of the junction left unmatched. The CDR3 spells CASSWTGQETQYF. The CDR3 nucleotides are TGTGCCAGTAGTTGGACAGGACAAGAGACCCAGTACTTC.

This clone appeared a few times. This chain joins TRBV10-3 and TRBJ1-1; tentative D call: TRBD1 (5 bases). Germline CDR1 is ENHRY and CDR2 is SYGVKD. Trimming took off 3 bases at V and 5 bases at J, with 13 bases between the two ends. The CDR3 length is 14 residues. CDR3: CAISEGRDGTEAFF. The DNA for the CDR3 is TGTGCCATCAGTGAAGGCAGGGATGGTACTGAAGCTTTCTTT.